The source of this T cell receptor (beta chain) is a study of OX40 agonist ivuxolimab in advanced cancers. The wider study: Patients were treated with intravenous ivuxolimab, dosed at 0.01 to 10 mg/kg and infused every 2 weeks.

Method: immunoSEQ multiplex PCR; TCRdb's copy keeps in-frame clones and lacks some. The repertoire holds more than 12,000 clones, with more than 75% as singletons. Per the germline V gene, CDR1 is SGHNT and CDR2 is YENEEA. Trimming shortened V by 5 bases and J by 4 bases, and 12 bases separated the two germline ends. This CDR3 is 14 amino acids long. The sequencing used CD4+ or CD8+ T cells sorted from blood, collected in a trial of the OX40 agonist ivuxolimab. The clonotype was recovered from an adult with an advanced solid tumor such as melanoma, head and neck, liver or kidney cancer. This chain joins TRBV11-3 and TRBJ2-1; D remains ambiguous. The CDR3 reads CASSPPGRYNEQFF. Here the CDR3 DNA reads TGTGCCAGCAGCCCGCCTGGTCGGTACAATGAGCAGTTCTTC.